This T cell receptor beta chain was recovered during a study of blood T cell repertoires in COVID-19. Repertoires were generated with immunoSEQ multiplex PCR, while TCRdb's copy carries only in-frame clones and drops some. Among 150,000 or so clones listed, over 80% were seen once. The study counted Cohort 3 donors as recovered given two negative PCRs, clearance, or symptom resolution. The CDR3 spans 17 residues. Germline V gene lookup returns CDR1 SGHVS and CDR2 FQNEAQ. Trimming shortened V by 3 bases and J by 1 base, and 16 bases separated the two germline ends. This TCR came from a woman aged 45-60 years who had recovered from COVID-19. The sequenced sample was PBMCs or T cells enriched from blood (not recorded which). The chain couples TRBV7-8 to TRBJ1-3, with TRBD1 as a possible D gene (6 bases). The CDR3 bases are TGTGCCAGCAGCTTCTCCCGGGACATCTCTTCTGGAAACACCATATATTTT. Translation gives CASSFSRDISSGNTIYF.